A single sample gave rise to the 3 T cell receptor beta chains below, sequenced in a study of blood T cell repertoires in COVID-19. Sequenced by immunoSEQ multiplex PCR; TCRdb stores in-frame clones only, minus some. The sample lists about 300,000 clones, approximately 84% occurring once. Material: PBMCs or T cells enriched from blood (not recorded which). These receptors were obtained from a man younger than 40 who had recovered from COVID-19.

This clone occurred once. The rearrangement uses TRBV6-1 and TRBJ1-1; possible D gene TRBD1, 5 bases. V lost 0 bases to trimming and J lost 3 bases, with 17 bases between them. The CDR3 consists of 17 residues. CDR1 is MNHNS, CDR2 SASEGT, per germline. This CDR3 is CASSEALSMARDTEAFF. In DNA form, the CDR3 reads TGTGCCAGCAGTGAAGCCTTATCCATGGCCAGGGACACTGAAGCTTTCTTT.

The chain combines TRBV16 with TRBJ2-5; maybe TRBD1 (6 bases). The CDR3 covers 14 residues. V dropped 0 bases and J dropped 7 bases, with 12 bases sitting between them. Per germline, CDR1 KGHSY and CDR2 FQNENV. The CDR3 protein is CASSQSQGIGTQYF. The CDR3 DNA reads as TGTGCCAGCAGCCAATCGCAGGGGATCGGGACCCAGTACTTC.

The DNA of the CDR3 is TGTGCCAGCACCCTAGGGGCAGGCACAGATACGCAGTATTTT. Its translation: CASTLGAGTDTQYF. The rearrangement links TRBV27 to TRBJ2-3; D is possibly TRBD1 (5 bases). Germline CDR1 is MNHEY and CDR2 is SMNVEV (reference sequence). Trimming stripped 7 bases from V and 1 base from J, with 12 bases between. This CDR3 has 14 amino acids.